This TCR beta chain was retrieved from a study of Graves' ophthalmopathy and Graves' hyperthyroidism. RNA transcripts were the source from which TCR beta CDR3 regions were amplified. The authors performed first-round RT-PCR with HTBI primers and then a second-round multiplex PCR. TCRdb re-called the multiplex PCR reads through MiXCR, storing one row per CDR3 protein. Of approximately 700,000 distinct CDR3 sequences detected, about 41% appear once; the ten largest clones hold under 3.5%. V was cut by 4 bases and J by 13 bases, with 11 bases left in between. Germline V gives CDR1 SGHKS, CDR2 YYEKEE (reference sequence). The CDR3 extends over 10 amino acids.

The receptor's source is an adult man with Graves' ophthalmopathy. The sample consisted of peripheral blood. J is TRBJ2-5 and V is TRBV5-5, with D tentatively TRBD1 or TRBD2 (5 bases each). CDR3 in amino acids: CASSRDPLYF. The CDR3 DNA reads TGTGCCAGCAGCAGGGACCCACTGTACTTC.